The rows below give T cell receptor beta chains drawn from one sample of a study of T cell responses to AZD1222 COVID-19 vaccine. Generated by immunoSEQ multiplex PCR, the TCRdb table keeps only in-frame clones and is missing some. The sample has over 95,000 clones; 70% to 90% are singletons. The sequencing used peripheral blood, collected 28 days after the second AZD1222 dose. Receptors originate from an adult who received the AZD1222 COVID-19 vaccine. Both conserved end residues are part of each CDR3. D genes are given only for firm matches. Expanded clones get a size class; other rows say once, few or many, or leave the size out.

size	J	D	V	CDR3	DNA
NA	TRBJ2-5	TRBD1	TRBV7-2	CASSYRDRASETQYF	TGTGCCAGCAGCTATAGGGACAGGGCGAGCGAGACCCAGTACTTC
NA	TRBJ1-1	NA	TRBV4-3	CASSQEGGRVTEAFF	TGCGCCAGCAGCCAAGAAGGAGGGAGAGTGACTGAAGCTTTCTTT
NA	TRBJ2-7	NA	TRBV13	CASSSPLRENEQYF	TGTGCCAGCAGCTCACCCCTGAGGGAGAACGAGCAGTACTTC
NA	TRBJ2-3	TRBD2	TRBV3-1/TRBV3-2	CASSQVERGGIDTQYF	TGTGCCAGCAGCCAAGTAGAGCGGGGGGGGATAGATACGCAGTATTTT
once	TRBJ2-3	NA	TRBV7-2	CASTREPSTDTQYF	TGTGCCAGTACCCGCGAACCCAGCACAGATACGCAGTATTTT
NA	TRBJ2-5	TRBD2	TRBV5-6	CASSLLAEQETQYF	TGTGCCAGCAGCTTACTAGCGGAACAAGAGACCCAGTACTTC
NA	TRBJ1-2	TRBD1	TRBV6-5	CASTQRTGGRGGYTF	TGTGCCAGCACACAAAGGACAGGGGGCAGGGGTGGCTACACCTTC
NA	TRBJ2-2	NA	TRBV6-5	CASQTYNTGELFF	TGTGCCAGCCAGACCTATAACACCGGGGAGCTGTTTTTT
NA	TRBJ2-1	TRBD1	TRBV5-1	CASSWTGESYNEQFF	TGCGCCAGCAGCTGGACAGGCGAGTCCTACAATGAGCAGTTCTTC
NA	TRBJ2-1	NA	TRBV10-3	CAISGGGPSEQFF	TGTGCCATCAGTGGTGGGGGGCCGAGTGAGCAGTTCTTC
NA	TRBJ1-6	TRBD1	TRBV28	CASSPGQGPPLHF	TGTGCCAGCAGTCCGGGACAGGGCCCACCCCTCCACTTT
few	TRBJ1-1	NA	TRBV6-5	CASQYWSGGNTEAFF	TGTGCCAGCCAGTATTGGTCGGGGGGGAACACTGAAGCTTTCTTT
NA	TRBJ2-5	TRBD2	TRBV2	CASSKTLAGAETQYF	TGTGCCAGCAGTAAGACACTAGCGGGGGCGGAGACCCAGTACTTC
NA	TRBJ1-2	NA	TRBV28	CATAFEGQSRGYTF	TGTGCCACTGCTTTTGAGGGGCAGAGTCGGGGCTACACCTTC
NA	TRBJ1-1	NA	TRBV18	CASSPGENTEAFF	TGTGCCAGCTCACCAGGAGAGAACACTGAAGCTTTCTTT
NA	TRBJ1-5	TRBD1	TRBV19	CASRQGGSNQPQHF	TGTGCCAGCAGACAGGGAGGGAGCAATCAGCCCCAGCATTTT
NA	TRBJ2-5	TRBD2	TRBV29-1	CSVGEGGLGETQYF	TGCAGCGTTGGGGAGGGTGGGTTAGGAGAGACCCAGTACTTC
NA	TRBJ1-2	NA	TRBV6-6	CASSSVGASTF	TGTGCCAGCAGCTCGGTGGGGGCCTCCACGTTC
NA	TRBJ2-2	NA	TRBV9	CASSVLGGGNTGELFF	TGTGCCAGCAGCGTACTCGGGGGCGGGAACACCGGGGAGCTGTTTTTT
NA	TRBJ1-1	TRBD1	TRBV12-3/TRBV12-4	CATRQGTNTEAFF	TGTGCCACCCGACAGGGGACTAACACTGAAGCTTTCTTT
NA	TRBJ2-2	NA	TRBV19	CASSINSLVPGELFF	TGTGCCAGTAGTATCAATTCCCTTGTACCCGGGGAGCTGTTTTTT
NA	TRBJ2-3	TRBD1	TRBV28	CASSPPRGQGIDTQYF	TGTGCCAGCAGCCCCCCCCGGGGACAGGGGATAGATACGCAGTATTTT
NA	TRBJ1-2	TRBD1	TRBV29-1	CSVSTGGLGYTF	TGCAGCGTCTCGACAGGGGGCTTAGGCTACACCTTC
NA	TRBJ1-2	TRBD1	TRBV3-1/TRBV3-2	CASSPDRVYGYTF	TGTGCCAGCAGCCCGGACAGGGTCTATGGCTACACCTTC